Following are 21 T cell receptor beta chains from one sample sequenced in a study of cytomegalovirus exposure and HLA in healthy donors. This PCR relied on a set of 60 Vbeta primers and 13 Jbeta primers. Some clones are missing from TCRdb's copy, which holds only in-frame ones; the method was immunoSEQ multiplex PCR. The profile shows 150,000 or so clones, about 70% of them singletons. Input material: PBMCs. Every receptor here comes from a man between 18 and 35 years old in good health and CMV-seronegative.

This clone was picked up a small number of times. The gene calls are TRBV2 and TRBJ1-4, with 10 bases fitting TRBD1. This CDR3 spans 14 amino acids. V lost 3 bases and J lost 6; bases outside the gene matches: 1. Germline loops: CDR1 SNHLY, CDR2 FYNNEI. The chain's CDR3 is CASSDGTGDEKLFF. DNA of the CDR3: TGTGCCAGCAGTGATGGGACAGGGGATGAAAAACTGTTTTTT.

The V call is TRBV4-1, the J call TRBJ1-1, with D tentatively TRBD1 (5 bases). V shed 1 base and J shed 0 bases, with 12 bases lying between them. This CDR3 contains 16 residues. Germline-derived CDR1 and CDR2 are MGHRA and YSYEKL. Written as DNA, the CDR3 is TGCGCCAGCAGCCAAGGGCGGGGGGGGTTGAACACTGAAGCTTTCTTT. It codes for CASSQGRGGLNTEAFF.

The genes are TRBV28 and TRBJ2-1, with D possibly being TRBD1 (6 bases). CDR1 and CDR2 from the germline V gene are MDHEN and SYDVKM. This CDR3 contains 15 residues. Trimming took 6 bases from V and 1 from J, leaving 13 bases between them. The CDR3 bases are TGTGCCAGCAGCTCACAGGGCCCTTCCTACAATGAGCAGTTCTTC. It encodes CASSSQGPSYNEQFF.

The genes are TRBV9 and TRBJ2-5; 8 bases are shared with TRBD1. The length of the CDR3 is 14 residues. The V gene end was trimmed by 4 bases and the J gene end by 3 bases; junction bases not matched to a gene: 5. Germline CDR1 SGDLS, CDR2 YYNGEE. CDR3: CASSTGQGEETQYF. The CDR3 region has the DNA TGTGCCAGCAGCACTGGACAGGGCGAAGAGACCCAGTACTTC.

The CDR3 DNA sequence: TGTGCCAGCAGTTGGACAGGACAGGGGGCGGATGGCTACACCTTC. This encodes CASSWTGQGADGYTF. The chain couples TRBV6-5 to TRBJ1-2; 11 nucleotides agree with TRBD1. This CDR3 is 15 amino acids long. Germline V gene lookup returns CDR1 MNHEY and CDR2 SVGAGI. The trim removed 4 bases at V and 6 bases at J, leaving 7 bases unmatched.

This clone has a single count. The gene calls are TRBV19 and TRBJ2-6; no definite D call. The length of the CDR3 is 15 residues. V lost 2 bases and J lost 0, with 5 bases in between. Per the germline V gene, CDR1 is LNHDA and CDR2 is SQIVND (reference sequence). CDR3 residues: CASSIPYSGANVLTF. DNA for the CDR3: TGTGCCAGTAGTATACCTTACTCTGGGGCCAACGTCCTGACTTTC.

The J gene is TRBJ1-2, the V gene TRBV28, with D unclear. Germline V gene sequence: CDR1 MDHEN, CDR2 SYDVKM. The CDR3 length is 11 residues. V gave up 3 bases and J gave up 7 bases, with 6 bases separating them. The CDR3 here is CASSLSGGYTF. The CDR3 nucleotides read TGTGCCAGCAGTTTGTCGGGTGGCTACACCTTC.

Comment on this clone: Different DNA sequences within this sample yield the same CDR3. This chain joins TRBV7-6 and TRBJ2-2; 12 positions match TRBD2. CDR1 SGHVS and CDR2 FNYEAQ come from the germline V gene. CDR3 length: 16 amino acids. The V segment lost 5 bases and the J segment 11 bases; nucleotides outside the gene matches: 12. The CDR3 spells CASSLLAGGPGGELFF. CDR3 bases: TGTGCCAGCAGCCTTCTAGCGGGGGGGCCAGGCGGAGAGCTGTTTTTT.

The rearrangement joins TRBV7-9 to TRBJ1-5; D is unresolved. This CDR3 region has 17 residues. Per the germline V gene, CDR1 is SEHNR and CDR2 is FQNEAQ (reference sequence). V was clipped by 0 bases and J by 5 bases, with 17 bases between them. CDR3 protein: CASSLASSAGRDQPQHF. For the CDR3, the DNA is TGTGCCAGCAGCTTAGCGAGTTCGGCAGGCCGTGATCAGCCCCAGCATTTT.

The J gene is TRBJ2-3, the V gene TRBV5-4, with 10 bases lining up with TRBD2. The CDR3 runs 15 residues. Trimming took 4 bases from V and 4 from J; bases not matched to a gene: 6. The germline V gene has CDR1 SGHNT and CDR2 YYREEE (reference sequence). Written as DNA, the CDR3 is TGTGCCAGCAGCCCCAGGACTAGCGGACCAGATACGCAGTATTTT. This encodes CASSPRTSGPDTQYF.

In nucleotides, the CDR3 is TGTGCCAGCAGCTTGGGTCAGCGGCACACAGATACGCAGTATTTT. Its protein is CASSLGQRHTDTQYF. V and J are TRBV5-6 and TRBJ2-3; possible D gene TRBD2, 5 bases. V was cut by 0 bases and J by 2 bases, with 10 bases left in between. Per germline, CDR1 SGHDT and CDR2 YYEEEE. The CDR3 length is 15 residues.

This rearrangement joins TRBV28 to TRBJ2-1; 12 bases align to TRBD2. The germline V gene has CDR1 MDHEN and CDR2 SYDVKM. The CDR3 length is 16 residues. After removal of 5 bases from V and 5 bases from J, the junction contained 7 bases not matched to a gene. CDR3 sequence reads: CASSPRTSGVNNEQFF. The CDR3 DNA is TGTGCCAGCAGTCCCCGGACTAGCGGGGTAAACAATGAGCAGTTCTTC.

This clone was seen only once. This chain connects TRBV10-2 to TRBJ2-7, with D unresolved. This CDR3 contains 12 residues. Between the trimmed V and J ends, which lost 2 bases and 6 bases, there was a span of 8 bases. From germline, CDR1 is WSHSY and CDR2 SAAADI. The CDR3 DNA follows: TGCGCCAGCAGTGAGGGTTTGGGCGAGCAGTACGTC. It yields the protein CASSEGLGEQYV.

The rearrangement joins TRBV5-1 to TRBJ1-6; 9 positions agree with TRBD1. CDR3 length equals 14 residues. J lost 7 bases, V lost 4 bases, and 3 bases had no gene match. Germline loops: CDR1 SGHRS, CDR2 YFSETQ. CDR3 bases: TGCGCCAGCAGCCCGGACAGGGGAAATTCACCCCTCCACTTT. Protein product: CASSPDRGNSPLHF. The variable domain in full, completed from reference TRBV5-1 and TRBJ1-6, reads KAGVTQTPRYLIKTRGQQVTLSCSPISGHRSVSWYQQTPGQGLQFLFEYFSETQRNKGNFPGRFSGRQFSNSRSEMNVSTLELGDSALYLCASSPDRGNSPLHFGNGTRLTVT.

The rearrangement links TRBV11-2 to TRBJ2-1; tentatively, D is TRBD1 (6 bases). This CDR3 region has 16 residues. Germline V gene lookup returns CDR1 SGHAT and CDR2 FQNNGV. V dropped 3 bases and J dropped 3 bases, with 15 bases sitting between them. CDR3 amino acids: CASSFTTGIFYNEQFF. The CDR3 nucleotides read TGTGCCAGCAGCTTTACAACAGGGATCTTCTACAATGAGCAGTTCTTC.

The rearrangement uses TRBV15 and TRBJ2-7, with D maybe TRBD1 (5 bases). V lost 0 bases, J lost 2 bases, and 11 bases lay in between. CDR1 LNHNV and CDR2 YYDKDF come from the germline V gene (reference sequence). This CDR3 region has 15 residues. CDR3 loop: CATSRDRQGPYEQYV. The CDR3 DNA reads TGTGCCACCAGCAGAGATCGGCAGGGTCCCTACGAGCAGTACGTC.

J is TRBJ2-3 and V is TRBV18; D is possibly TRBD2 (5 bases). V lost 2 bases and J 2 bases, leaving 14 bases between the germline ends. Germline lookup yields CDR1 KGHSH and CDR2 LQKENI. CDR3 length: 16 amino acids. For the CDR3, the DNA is TGTGCCAGCTCACCAAGGGCAGGACTCGACACAGATACGCAGTATTTT. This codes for CASSPRAGLDTDTQYF.

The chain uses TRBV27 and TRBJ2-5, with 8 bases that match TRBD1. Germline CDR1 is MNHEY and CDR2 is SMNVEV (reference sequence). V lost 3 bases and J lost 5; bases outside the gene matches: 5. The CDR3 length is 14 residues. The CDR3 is CASSFQGARETQYF. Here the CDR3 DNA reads TGTGCCAGCAGTTTCCAGGGGGCGAGGGAGACCCAGTACTTC.

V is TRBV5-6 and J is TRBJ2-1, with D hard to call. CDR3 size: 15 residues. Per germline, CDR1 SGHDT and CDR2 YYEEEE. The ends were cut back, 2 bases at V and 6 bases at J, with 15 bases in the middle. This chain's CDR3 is CASSFYSLMSNEQFF. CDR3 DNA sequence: TGTGCCAGCAGCTTTTACAGCCTCATGAGCAATGAGCAGTTCTTC.

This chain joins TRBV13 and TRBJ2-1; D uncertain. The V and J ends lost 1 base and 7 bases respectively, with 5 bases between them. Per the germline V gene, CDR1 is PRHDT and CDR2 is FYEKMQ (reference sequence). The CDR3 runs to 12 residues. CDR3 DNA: TGTGCCAGCAGCTTAGTCGGGAATGAGCAGTTCTTC. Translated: CASSLVGNEQFF.

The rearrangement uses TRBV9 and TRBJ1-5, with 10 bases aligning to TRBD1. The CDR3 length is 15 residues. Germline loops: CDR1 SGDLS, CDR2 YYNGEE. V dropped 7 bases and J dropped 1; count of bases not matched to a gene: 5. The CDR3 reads CASAPGQGSNQPQHF. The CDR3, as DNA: TGTGCCAGCGCACCGGGACAGGGGAGCAATCAGCCCCAGCATTTT. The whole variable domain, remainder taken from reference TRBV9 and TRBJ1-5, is DSGVTQTPKHLITATGQRVTLRCSPRSGDLSVYWYQQSLDQGLQFLIQYYNGEERAKGNILERFSAQQFPDLHSELNLSSLELGDSALYFCASAPGQGSNQPQHFGDGTRLSIL.